The 4 T cell receptor beta chains presented below share a single source sample, sequenced in a study of shared clonotypes between healthy human individuals. Sequenced by immunoSEQ multiplex PCR; TCRdb stores in-frame clones only, minus some. The sample holds 2 million to 2.5 million clones, more than 85% seen once. The sample was naive CD4+ T cells from PBMCs. Subset denoted: CD45RA+ positively selected. These receptor sequences come from a man aged 18-30 years in good health. Some clones in this sample may be carry-over from other donors' samples.

V is TRBV4-2 and J is TRBJ2-5; a possible D gene is TRBD1 (5 bases). CDR3 size: 14 residues. Trimming took off 1 base at V and 5 bases at J, with 11 bases between the two ends. Germline CDR1 and CDR2: LGHNA and YNFKEQ. The CDR3 sequence is CASSQVGVQETQYF. The CDR3 DNA is TGTGCCAGCAGCCAAGTAGGGGTCCAGGAGACCCAGTACTTC.

The chain links TRBV6-1 to TRBJ1-2; D not resolved. This CDR3 contains 12 residues. Trimming removed 3 bases at V and 4 bases at J, with 6 bases between. The germline V gene has CDR1 MNHNS and CDR2 SASEGT. The CDR3 region is CASSDLGYGYTF. CDR3 sequence (DNA): TGTGCCAGCAGTGACTTGGGCTATGGCTACACCTTC.

This chain links TRBV11-1 with TRBJ2-3, with D possibly TRBD2 on 6 matching bases. This CDR3 is built from 17 residues. V dropped 6 bases and J dropped 3 bases, with 22 bases sitting between them. Germline V gene sequence: CDR1 SGHAT, CDR2 FQDESV (reference sequence). The CDR3, as DNA: TGTGCCAGCAGAGGATTGCAAGCGGGCCCAAGGACAGATACGCAGTATTTT. Translated, it gives CASRGLQAGPRTDTQYF.

In its sample, this clone was seen once. V gene TRBV18 combines with J gene TRBJ1-2; the D is unclear. Germline V gene lookup returns CDR1 KGHSH and CDR2 LQKENI. V dropped 4 bases and J dropped 5 bases, with 17 bases sitting between them. The CDR3 consists of 15 residues. CDR3 DNA: TGTGCCAGCTCACAAGGAGAAGGTAGCGGGTATGGCTACACCTTC. The encoded protein is CASSQGEGSGYGYTF. The variable domain in full, with the rest retrieved from reference TRBV18 and TRBJ1-2, is NAGVMQNPRHLVRRRGQEARLRCSPMKGHSHVYWYRQLPEEGLKFMVYLQKENIIDESGMPKERFSAEFPKEGPSILRIQQVVRGDSAAYFCASSQGEGSGYGYTFGSGTRLTVV.